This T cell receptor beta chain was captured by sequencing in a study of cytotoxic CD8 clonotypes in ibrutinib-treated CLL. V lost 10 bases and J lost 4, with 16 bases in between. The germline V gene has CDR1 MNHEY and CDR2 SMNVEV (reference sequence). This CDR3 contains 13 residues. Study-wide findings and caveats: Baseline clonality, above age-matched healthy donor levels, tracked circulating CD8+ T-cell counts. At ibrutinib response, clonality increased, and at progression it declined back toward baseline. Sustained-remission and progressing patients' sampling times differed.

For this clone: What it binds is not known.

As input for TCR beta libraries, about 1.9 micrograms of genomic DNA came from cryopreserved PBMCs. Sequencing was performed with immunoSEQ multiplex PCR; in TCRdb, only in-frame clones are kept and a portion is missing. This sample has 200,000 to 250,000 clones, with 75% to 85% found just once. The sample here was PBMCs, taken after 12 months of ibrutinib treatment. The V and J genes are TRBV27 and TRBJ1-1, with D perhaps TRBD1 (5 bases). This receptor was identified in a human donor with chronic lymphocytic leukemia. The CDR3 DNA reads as TGTGCCACCAGGGCCGGGGACTTCACTGAAGCTTTCTTT. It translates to CATRAGDFTEAFF.